This is a list of T cell receptor beta chains from one sample in a study of Ad26.COV2.S vaccination and SARS-CoV-2 variants. Generated by immunoSEQ multiplex PCR, the TCRdb table keeps only in-frame clones and is missing some. The table includes over 250,000 clones, around 87% detected once. The sequences come from peripheral blood, collected in a trial of Ad26.COV2.S vaccine versus placebo. The receptors here all came from a person aged 18 to 59 who received the Ad26.COV2.S COVID-19 vaccine or a placebo. CDR3s include the opening cysteine and the closing phenylalanine or tryptophan. A D gene is named only where the DNA matches it firmly. Clone size is shown for a subset of rows, as once, few, many or a class of expanded clone.

clone_size	d_call	v_call	j_call	cdr3_aa	cdr3_nt
-	-	TRBV12-3/TRBV12-4	TRBJ1-2	CASRRGENYGYTF	TGTGCCAGCCGGAGAGGGGAGAACTATGGCTACACCTTC
-	TRBD1	TRBV4-1	TRBJ1-6	CASSQTDRGLNSPLHF	TGCGCCAGCAGCCAAACGGACAGGGGGCTAAATTCACCCCTCCACTTT
-	-	TRBV4-1	TRBJ2-5	CASSPGRTQETQYF	TGCGCCAGCAGCCCTGGCCGGACCCAAGAGACCCAGTACTTC
-	-	TRBV28	TRBJ1-6	CASSLDQDNSPLHF	TGTGCCAGCAGTTTAGACCAGGATAATTCACCCCTCCACTTT
once	TRBD2	TRBV6-5	TRBJ2-1	CASKRGIHNEQFF	TGTGCCAGCAAGCGGGGTATTCACAATGAGCAGTTCTTC
-	-	TRBV12-3/TRBV12-4	TRBJ1-2	CASSFPGYGYTF	TGTGCCAGCAGTTTTCCTGGCTATGGCTACACCTTC
-	TRBD2	TRBV2	TRBJ2-5	CASSPSGGGETQYF	TGTGCCAGCAGTCCCAGCGGGGGTGGGGAGACCCAGTACTTC
-	-	TRBV19	TRBJ2-5	CASRRASQETQYF	TGTGCCAGTAGGCGAGCGTCCCAAGAGACCCAGTACTTC
few	-	TRBV28	TRBJ2-3	CASSPPSGLTDTQYF	TGTGCCAGCAGTCCCCCCAGCGGGCTCACAGATACGCAGTATTTT
-	TRBD1	TRBV4-3	TRBJ1-1	CASSQGQGAPEAFF	TGCGCCAGCAGCCAAGGACAGGGGGCCCCTGAAGCTTTCTTT
-	-	TRBV18	TRBJ2-7	CASSPRVSEGHEQYF	TGTGCCAGCTCACCCCGGGTCTCCGAAGGCCACGAGCAGTACTTC
-	TRBD2	TRBV18	TRBJ2-2	CASSPGLAEFTGELFF	TGTGCCAGCTCACCGGGACTAGCGGAGTTCACCGGGGAGCTGTTTTTT
-	-	TRBV19	TRBJ2-5	CASRNLGGGTRETQYF	TGTGCCAGTAGAAACCTCGGGGGAGGTACACGGGAGACCCAGTACTTC
once	TRBD2	TRBV28	TRBJ2-1	CASSAYGTSFWNEQFF	TGTGCCAGCAGTGCTTACGGGACTAGCTTTTGGAATGAGCAGTTCTTC
-	-	TRBV3-1/TRBV3-2	TRBJ2-4	CASSLQTGVSGLAKNIQYF	TGTGCCAGCAGCCTCCAGACGGGAGTCTCAGGGCTAGCCAAAAACATTCAGTACTTC
-	-	TRBV20-1	TRBJ1-1	CSAIWDTEAFF	TGCAGTGCTATCTGGGACACTGAAGCTTTCTTT
-	TRBD2	TRBV30	TRBJ2-3	CAWSITSGTYTDTQYF	TGTGCCTGGAGTATCACTAGCGGGACCTACACAGATACGCAGTATTTT
-	-	TRBV7-2	TRBJ2-3	CASSYSTDTQYF	TGTGCCAGCAGCTACAGCACAGATACGCAGTATTTT
few	TRBD1	TRBV30	TRBJ1-1	CAWSVAPDRVGAFF	TGTGCCTGGAGTGTAGCCCCAGACAGGGTGGGAGCTTTCTTT
-	-	TRBV19	TRBJ2-5	CAVFGKETQYF	TGTGCCGTATTCGGTAAAGAGACCCAGTACTTC
-	-	TRBV19	TRBJ1-3	CASSGHYSGNTIYF	TGTGCCAGTAGCGGACACTACTCTGGAAACACCATATATTTT
once	TRBD2	TRBV10-2	TRBJ2-3	CASTLAGVVQYF	TGCGCCAGCACGCTGGCGGGAGTGGTGCAGTATTTT
-	TRBD1	TRBV18	TRBJ2-7	CASSPGGQGAYEQYF	TGTGCCAGCTCACCAGGGGGACAGGGGGCCTACGAGCAGTACTTC
-	TRBD1	TRBV4-2	TRBJ1-2	CASSQEVRTGTLNYGYTF	TGTGCCAGCAGCCAAGAAGTGCGGACAGGGACGCTTAACTATGGCTACACCTTC
once	-	TRBV6-6	TRBJ1-1	CASSYSESGGAFF	TGTGCCAGCAGTTACTCGGAGAGCGGCGGAGCTTTCTTT
-	-	TRBV20-1	TRBJ2-7	CSASARRKNSYEQYF	TGCAGTGCTAGTGCCAGGCGAAAGAACTCCTACGAGCAGTACTTC
-	-	TRBV9	TRBJ2-3	CASSEARGGTGTDTQYF	TGTGCCAGCAGCGAAGCTAGGGGGGGGACGGGCACAGATACGCAGTATTTT
-	-	TRBV29-1	TRBJ2-3	CSAHLGTDTQYF	TGCAGCGCCCATCTCGGGACAGATACGCAGTATTTT
-	-	TRBV28	TRBJ1-3	CASSLVQGGNTIYF	TGTGCCAGCAGTTTAGTACAGGGAGGAAACACCATATATTTT
-	TRBD1	TRBV5-4	TRBJ2-1	CASSLAEGQDPPYNEQFF	TGTGCCAGCAGCTTGGCCGAAGGACAGGACCCTCCTTACAATGAGCAGTTCTTC
-	TRBD2	TRBV5-1	TRBJ2-1	CASSLAIEAGGVNEQFF	TGCGCCAGCAGCTTGGCCATCGAAGCGGGAGGGGTGAATGAGCAGTTCTTC
-	TRBD1	TRBV4-3	TRBJ1-2	CASSQDGQGFYGYTF	TGCGCCAGCAGCCAAGATGGACAGGGGTTCTATGGCTACACCTTC
-	TRBD2	TRBV7-7	TRBJ2-3	CASSLTSGSSDTQYF	TGTGCCAGCAGCTTGACTAGCGGGAGTTCAGATACGCAGTATTTT
-	TRBD1	TRBV20-1	TRBJ2-6	CSASDREITYSGANVLTF	TGCAGTGCTAGTGACAGGGAGATTACCTACTCTGGGGCCAACGTCCTGACTTTC